The rows below give T cell receptor beta chains drawn from one sample of a study of identical twins. TCRdb itself ran the 5' RACE reads through MiXCR, one entry per CDR3 protein. The data contain 750,000 to 950,000 distinct CDR3 sequences, 10% to 15% of them singletons. The same sample was also used in a study of yellow fever vaccine responses in identical twins.

Sequencing was done on a sample of PBMCs. The origin of the receptors is a woman aged 18-29 years in good health. Each CDR3 is given with its conserved first and last residue. A D gene is named only where the DNA matches it firmly. Clone size, where shown, is once, few, many, or a class for clones that have expanded.

D gene: .
clone size: .
J gene: TRBJ2-2
V gene: TRBV21-1
CDR3 protein: CASSKGSGGNTGELFF
CDR3 DNA: TGTGCCAGCAGCAAAGGGTCGGGCGGGAACACCGGGGAGCTGTTTTTT

D gene: .
clone size: .
J gene: TRBJ1-2
V gene: TRBV10-2
CDR3 protein: CASSEPRLGSGYTF
CDR3 DNA: TGCGCCAGCAGTGAACCACGGTTGGGGTCCGGCTACACCTTC

D gene: .
clone size: .
J gene: TRBJ2-3
V gene: TRBV2
CDR3 protein: CASSATTDTQYF
CDR3 DNA: TGTGCCAGCAGTGCTACTACAGATACGCAGTATTTT

D gene: TRBD1
clone size: many
J gene: TRBJ2-7
V gene: TRBV7-9
CDR3 protein: CASSSGQGLYEQYF
CDR3 DNA: TGTGCCAGCAGTTCGGGACAGGGACTCTACGAGCAGTACTTC

D gene: .
clone size: once
J gene: TRBJ2-2
V gene: TRBV12-3/TRBV12-4
CDR3 protein: CASSLEGGQHTGELFF
CDR3 DNA: TGTGCCAGCAGTTTAGAAGGGGGACAACACACCGGGGAGCTGTTTTTT

D gene: TRBD2
clone size: few
J gene: TRBJ2-5
V gene: TRBV7-9
CDR3 protein: CASSLLASGGKETQYF
CDR3 DNA: TGTGCCAGCAGCTTATTGGCTAGCGGGGGGAAAGAGACCCAGTACTTC

D gene: .
clone size: .
J gene: TRBJ2-7
V gene: TRBV9
CDR3 protein: CASSGSIGGTLYEQYF
CDR3 DNA: TGTGCCAGCAGCGGAAGCATAGGCGGGACGCTGTACGAGCAGTACTTC

D gene: .
clone size: few
J gene: TRBJ2-1
V gene: TRBV4-1
CDR3 protein: CASSVSRSGLNEQFF
CDR3 DNA: TGCGCCAGCAGCGTAAGTCGGAGCGGCCTCAATGAGCAGTTCTTC

D gene: TRBD2
clone size: many
J gene: TRBJ2-5
V gene: TRBV12-3/TRBV12-4
CDR3 protein: CASSLGAGGPQETQYF
CDR3 DNA: TGTGCCAGCAGTTTAGGGGCGGGGGGGCCTCAAGAGACCCAGTACTTC

D gene: TRBD2
clone size: .
J gene: TRBJ2-3
V gene: TRBV20-1
CDR3 protein: CSASGRLDTQYF
CDR3 DNA: TGCAGTGCTAGCGGGAGGCTAGATACGCAGTATTTT

D gene: TRBD2
clone size: .
J gene: TRBJ2-1
V gene: TRBV7-8
CDR3 protein: CASSLSVGLAGGRLNEQFF
CDR3 DNA: TGTGCCAGCAGCTTATCCGTTGGGCTAGCGGGGGGGCGACTCAATGAGCAGTTCTTC

D gene: .
clone size: .
J gene: TRBJ2-5
V gene: TRBV2
CDR3 protein: CASSEAGWQETQYF
CDR3 DNA: TGTGCCAGCAGTGAAGCGGGGTGGCAAGAGACCCAGTACTTC

D gene: .
clone size: many
J gene: TRBJ1-4
V gene: TRBV5-1
CDR3 protein: CASSLAGTYEKLFF
CDR3 DNA: TGCGCCAGCAGCTTGGCCGGAACTTATGAAAAACTGTTTTTT

D gene: TRBD1
clone size: .
J gene: TRBJ1-3
V gene: TRBV20-1
CDR3 protein: CSAKQGASGNTIYF
CDR3 DNA: TGCAGTGCCAAACAGGGGGCGTCTGGAAACACCATATATTTT

D gene: .
clone size: few
J gene: TRBJ2-1
V gene: TRBV6-4
CDR3 protein: CASSEKVSEGRGQFF
CDR3 DNA: TGTGCCAGCAGTGAAAAGGTATCGGAGGGGCGCGGGCAGTTCTTC

D gene: .
clone size: .
J gene: TRBJ2-6
V gene: TRBV25-1
CDR3 protein: CASRGSWGEPGGANVLTF
CDR3 DNA: TGTGCCAGCAGGGGCTCGTGGGGGGAACCTGGTGGGGCCAACGTCCTGACTTTC

D gene: .
clone size: many
J gene: TRBJ1-2
V gene: TRBV3-1
CDR3 protein: CASSQSPLYGYTF
CDR3 DNA: TGTGCCAGCAGCCAAAGTCCTCTCTATGGCTACACCTTC

D gene: TRBD2
clone size: few
J gene: TRBJ2-3
V gene: TRBV7-8
CDR3 protein: CASSRDSGRVTDTQYF
CDR3 DNA: TGTGCCAGCAGCCGGGATAGCGGGAGGGTCACAGATACGCAGTATTTT

D gene: .
clone size: few
J gene: TRBJ2-1
V gene: TRBV7-9
CDR3 protein: CASSSYSKSEQFF
CDR3 DNA: TGTGCCAGCAGCTCCTACTCGAAATCGGAGCAGTTCTTC

D gene: .
clone size: many
J gene: TRBJ2-2
V gene: TRBV12-3/TRBV12-4
CDR3 protein: CASTPTVNTGELFF
CDR3 DNA: TGTGCCAGCACCCCAACGGTGAACACCGGGGAGCTGTTTTTT

D gene: .
clone size: many
J gene: TRBJ2-5
V gene: TRBV18
CDR3 protein: CASSPGIQETQYF
CDR3 DNA: TGTGCCAGCAGCCCCGGGATACAAGAGACCCAGTACTTC

D gene: .
clone size: .
J gene: TRBJ2-1
V gene: TRBV11-2
CDR3 protein: CASSYTGSPDNEQFF
CDR3 DNA: TGTGCCAGCAGCTACACAGGGTCCCCCGACAATGAGCAGTTCTTC

D gene: .
clone size: .
J gene: TRBJ1-1
V gene: TRBV7-9
CDR3 protein: CASSLARGEAFF
CDR3 DNA: TGTGCCAGCAGCTTAGCGAGGGGGGAAGCTTTCTTT

D gene: TRBD1
clone size: many
J gene: TRBJ1-2
V gene: TRBV20-1
CDR3 protein: CSARDEVTGISFGGYTF
CDR3 DNA: TGCAGTGCTAGAGATGAGGTGACAGGGATAAGTTTCGGTGGCTACACCTTC

D gene: .
clone size: once
J gene: TRBJ2-2
V gene: TRBV20-1
CDR3 protein: CSARVPGLTPNTGELFF
CDR3 DNA: TGCAGTGCTAGAGTACCGGGACTCACGCCTAACACCGGGGAGCTGTTTTTT

D gene: TRBD1
clone size: .
J gene: TRBJ2-1
V gene: TRBV9
CDR3 protein: CASSDVGQSSYNEQFF
CDR3 DNA: TGTGCCAGCAGCGACGTGGGACAGAGCTCCTACAATGAGCAGTTCTTC

D gene: .
clone size: .
J gene: TRBJ2-1
V gene: TRBV7-9
CDR3 protein: CASSFLGGDDEQFF
CDR3 DNA: TGTGCCAGCAGCTTCCTGGGGGGCGACGATGAGCAGTTCTTC

D gene: .
clone size: .
J gene: TRBJ2-3
V gene: TRBV12-3/TRBV12-4
CDR3 protein: CASSLTGPGFRKYF
CDR3 DNA: TGTGCCAGCAGCCTCACAGGGCCGGGGTTCCGGAAGTATTTT

D gene: TRBD2
clone size: few
J gene: TRBJ2-3
V gene: TRBV6-4
CDR3 protein: CASRPGTSGRGPTRGSWSDTQYF
CDR3 DNA: TGTGCCAGCAGGCCAGGGACTAGCGGGAGAGGCCCAACCCGAGGAAGCTGGTCAGATACGCAGTATTTT

D gene: .
clone size: .
J gene: TRBJ2-7
V gene: TRBV2
CDR3 protein: CASSPPSGVPLSFQALYEQYF
CDR3 DNA: TGTGCCAGCAGCCCCCCTAGTGGGGTGCCACTATCCTTTCAGGCCCTCTACGAGCAGTACTTC

D gene: TRBD1
clone size: few
J gene: TRBJ2-7
V gene: TRBV10-3
CDR3 protein: CAISAGQGLISYEQYF
CDR3 DNA: TGTGCCATCAGTGCAGGACAGGGGTTGATCTCCTACGAGCAGTACTTC

D gene: TRBD1
clone size: .
J gene: TRBJ2-1
V gene: TRBV15
CDR3 protein: CATSRVSGGKDEQFF
CDR3 DNA: TGTGCCACCAGCAGAGTTTCAGGGGGCAAGGATGAGCAGTTCTTC

D gene: TRBD1
clone size: .
J gene: TRBJ1-2
V gene: TRBV5-1
CDR3 protein: CASSPTQGANYGYTF
CDR3 DNA: TGCGCCAGCAGCCCCACTCAGGGGGCCAACTATGGCTACACCTTC

D gene: .
clone size: .
J gene: TRBJ2-2
V gene: TRBV2
CDR3 protein: CASRVRDSNSGELFF
CDR3 DNA: TGTGCCAGCAGGGTACGGGACTCGAATTCCGGGGAGCTGTTTTTT

D gene: TRBD2
clone size: few
J gene: TRBJ2-1
V gene: TRBV3-1
CDR3 protein: CASSQDYRPGYSPLAGGNEQFF
CDR3 DNA: TGTGCCAGCAGCCAAGATTATCGGCCAGGGTATTCCCCGCTAGCGGGAGGCAATGAGCAGTTCTTC

D gene: .
clone size: .
J gene: TRBJ1-1
V gene: TRBV4-1
CDR3 protein: CASSQESANTEAFF
CDR3 DNA: TGCGCCAGCAGCCAAGAGTCAGCTAACACTGAAGCTTTCTTT

D gene: .
clone size: many
J gene: TRBJ2-1
V gene: TRBV12-3/TRBV12-4
CDR3 protein: CASSASGREQFF
CDR3 DNA: TGTGCCAGCAGTGCAAGCGGCCGCGAGCAGTTCTTC

D gene: .
clone size: .
J gene: TRBJ1-6
V gene: TRBV20-1
CDR3 protein: CSARDPGLSYNSPLHF
CDR3 DNA: TGCAGTGCTAGAGATCCGGGCCTCTCCTATAATTCACCCCTCCACTTT

D gene: .
clone size: few
J gene: TRBJ2-3
V gene: TRBV4-1
CDR3 protein: CASSHARSTDTQYF
CDR3 DNA: TGCGCCAGCAGCCACGCAAGAAGCACAGATACGCAGTATTTT

D gene: .
clone size: .
J gene: TRBJ1-3
V gene: TRBV28
CDR3 protein: CASSSIPGNTIYF
CDR3 DNA: TGTGCCAGCAGTTCGATCCCTGGAAACACCATATATTTT

D gene: TRBD2
clone size: few
J gene: TRBJ2-1
V gene: TRBV7-9
CDR3 protein: CASRPSSGDYNEQFF
CDR3 DNA: TGTGCCAGCAGGCCCTCTAGCGGGGATTACAATGAGCAGTTCTTC